Listed here are 17 T cell receptor beta chains from one sample, sequenced in a study of immune evolution from preneoplasia to lung adenocarcinoma. Profiling relied on immunoSEQ multiplex PCR, and the TCRdb table lists in-frame clones only, not all of them. The sample records about 5,500 clones, 70% to 90% being singletons. The material sequenced was FFPE adjacent normal lung tissue. Receptors originate from a person between 65 and 79 years old with lung adenocarcinoma.

The chain combines TRBV5-6 with TRBJ1-5, with D possibly matching TRBD1 (6 bases). Germline V gene lookup returns CDR1 SGHDT and CDR2 YYEEEE. This CDR3 comprises 14 residues. Trimming pared 3 bases from V and 6 bases from J, leaving 13 bases between. Here the CDR3 DNA reads TGTGCCAGCAGCTCAACCCAGGGGAGTCAGCCCCAGCATTTT. It yields the protein CASSSTQGSQPQHF.

The chain recombines TRBV5-6 with TRBJ2-7; 7 nucleotides align to TRBD2. V lost 4 bases to trimming and J lost 7 bases; unmatched junction nucleotides: 2. The germline V gene has CDR1 SGHDT and CDR2 YYEEEE. This CDR3 contains 11 residues. CDR3 DNA sequence: TGTGCCAGCAGCGGGGGGGAGGAGCAGTACTTC. Translation gives CASSGGEEQYF. The full variable domain, with the rest looked up from reference TRBV5-6 and TRBJ2-7, is DAGVTQSPTHLIKTRGQQVTLRCSPKSGHDTVSWYQQALGQGPQFIFQYYEEEERQRGNFPDRFSGHQFPNYSSELNVNALLLGDSALYLCASSGGEEQYFGPGTRLTVT.

The chain is built from TRBV11-3 and TRBJ2-4, with a possible D match to TRBD2 (6 bases). With 1 base removed from V and 8 bases from J, the gap between germline ends came to 15 bases. Germline V gives CDR1 SGHNT, CDR2 YENEEA. The CDR3 spans 15 residues. CDR3 in DNA: TGTGCCAGCAGCTTAGGGACGGGAGCGGTGGACATTCAGTACTTC. This codes for CASSLGTGAVDIQYF.

This clone appeared a few times. The V call is TRBV30, the J call TRBJ1-2; tentatively, D is TRBD1 (6 bases). V was cut by 7 bases and J by 8 bases, with 26 bases left in between. The germline V gene has CDR1 GTSNPN and CDR2 SVGIG (reference sequence). The CDR3 totals 15 residues. CDR3: CASSRGAGSVYGYTF. The DNA of the CDR3 is TGTGCCTCCTCCCGGGGGGCAGGTTCAGTTTACGGCTACACCTTC.

This clone was seen a single time. The chain is built from TRBV6-1 and TRBJ2-7, with 9 positions matching TRBD1. The CDR3 covers 14 residues. Germline CDR1 is MNHNS and CDR2 is SASEGT. V dropped 7 bases and J dropped 3; count of bases not matched to a gene: 7. CDR3 sequence reads: CASILGTGFYEQYF. In DNA, the CDR3 is TGTGCCAGCATTCTCGGGACAGGGTTCTACGAGCAGTACTTC.

This chain joins TRBV18 and TRBJ1-6; unclear D gene. The V gene's germline CDR1 is KGHSH and CDR2 LQKENI. The germline V and J ends were trimmed by 2 bases and 5 bases, with 10 bases remaining between them. The CDR3 is 15 residues long. In DNA form, the CDR3 reads TGTGCCAGCTCACCAGGGCAGGTCAATAATTCACCCCTCCACTTT. It encodes CASSPGQVNNSPLHF.

The V call is TRBV21-1, the J call TRBJ2-5; TRBD1, the table's D call, lacks a check against the DNA. TRBV21-1 is termed a pseudogene. The CDR3 is made up of 15 amino acids. This chain's CDR3 is CASSHGTGGQETQYF. The CDR3 DNA reads as TGTGCCAGCAGCCACGGGACAGGGGGGCAAGAGACCCAGTACTTC.

The rearrangement joins TRBV6-5 to TRBJ1-2, with unresolved D. CDR1 is MNHEY, CDR2 SVGAGI, per germline. Trimming removed 6 bases from V and 10 bases from J, with 21 bases in between. CDR3 length equals 14 residues. CDR3 residues: CASRRTTAGTNYTF. The CDR3, as DNA: TGTGCCAGCAGGAGGACCACCGCAGGAACAAACTACACCTTC.

The chain is built from TRBV27 and TRBJ2-1; D is uncertain. Looked up from germline, CDR1 is MNHEY and CDR2 is SMNVEV (reference sequence). V lost 2 bases and J lost 6, with 11 bases in between. CDR3 length: 14 residues. The CDR3 nucleotides read TGTGCCAGCAGTTTACGGGCCAGGAGCAATGAGCAGTTCTTC. Translating gives CASSLRARSNEQFF.

The CDR3 here is CASRVGGAEAFF. CDR3 DNA sequence: TGTGCCAGCAGAGTAGGAGGCGCTGAAGCTTTCTTT. The chain couples TRBV5-4 to TRBJ1-1; no definite D call. Germline V lookup: CDR1 SGHNT, CDR2 YYREEE (reference sequence). The CDR3 totals 12 residues. V lost 5 bases, J lost 6 bases, and 11 bases lay in between.

The chain is built from TRBV11-2 and TRBJ2-7; D uncertain. Between the trimmed V and J ends, which lost 0 bases and 2 bases, there was a span of 11 bases. CDR3 length: 15 residues. In germline, CDR1 is SGHAT, CDR2 FQNNGV. This CDR3 is CASSLELGPTYEQYF. The CDR3 DNA is TGTGCCAGCAGCTTAGAGCTCGGACCAACCTACGAGCAGTACTTC.

This clone was found a few times. CDR3 protein: CASSVEGIETQYF. Here the CDR3 DNA reads TGTGCCAGCAGCGTAGAGGGTATTGAGACCCAGTACTTC. The chain recombines TRBV9 with TRBJ2-5; D not certain. Germline loops: CDR1 SGDLS, CDR2 YYNGEE. Deletions cut 0 bases from V and 5 bases from J, with 8 bases between. This CDR3 contains 13 residues.

This clone came up a few times. The chain is built from TRBV6-5 and TRBJ2-5, with 9 nucleotides matching TRBD1. Germline V gene sequence: CDR1 MNHEY, CDR2 SVGAGI. The J segment lost 5 bases and the V segment lost 7 bases, leaving 11 bases of the junction unmatched. This CDR3 has 15 residues. CDR3 bases: TGTGCCAGCACCCGAAAGCCGGGACAGGGCGAGACCCAGTACTTC. Its protein is CASTRKPGQGETQYF.

The V gene is TRBV4-1, the J gene TRBJ1-2; 7 bases are shared with TRBD1. Germline V gene lookup returns CDR1 MGHRA and CDR2 YSYEKL. The CDR3 consists of 15 residues. V was clipped by 2 bases and J by 2 bases; unmatched bases: 5. The CDR3 region is CASSQTTGDNYGYTF. The CDR3 nucleotides are TGCGCCAGCAGCCAAACTACAGGGGACAACTATGGCTACACCTTC.

The V call is TRBV11-3, the J call TRBJ2-3; D is undetermined. The CDR3 is 15 residues long. Germline loops: CDR1 SGHNT, CDR2 YENEEA. V was trimmed by 1 base and J by 0 bases, leaving 8 bases between them. In DNA form, the CDR3 reads TGTGCCAGCAGCTTAGGAGTGGGGAGCACAGATACGCAGTATTTT. It yields the protein CASSLGVGSTDTQYF.

V gene TRBV7-2 combines with J gene TRBJ1-1; TRBD1 aligns across 7 bases. Trimming cost V 5 bases and J 3 bases; bases outside gene matches: 6. Germline-derived CDR1 and CDR2 are SGHTA and FQGNSA. There are 14 residues in the CDR3. CDR3 nucleotides: TGTGCCAGCAGCAGGGACAGCTCTTACACTGAAGCTTTCTTT. Protein sequence: CASSRDSSYTEAFF.

This chain connects TRBV6-8 to TRBJ2-7; 16 bases agree with TRBD2. Trimming at V came to 0 bases and at J to 2 bases, leaving 7 bases not matched to a gene. The length of the CDR3 is 19 residues. The V gene's germline CDR1 is MNHGY and CDR2 SAAAGT. As DNA, the CDR3 is TGTGCCAGCAGTTACTCGGGACTAGCGGGGGGGCGTGTAACCTACGAGCAGTACTTC. It is translated as CASSYSGLAGGRVTYEQYF.